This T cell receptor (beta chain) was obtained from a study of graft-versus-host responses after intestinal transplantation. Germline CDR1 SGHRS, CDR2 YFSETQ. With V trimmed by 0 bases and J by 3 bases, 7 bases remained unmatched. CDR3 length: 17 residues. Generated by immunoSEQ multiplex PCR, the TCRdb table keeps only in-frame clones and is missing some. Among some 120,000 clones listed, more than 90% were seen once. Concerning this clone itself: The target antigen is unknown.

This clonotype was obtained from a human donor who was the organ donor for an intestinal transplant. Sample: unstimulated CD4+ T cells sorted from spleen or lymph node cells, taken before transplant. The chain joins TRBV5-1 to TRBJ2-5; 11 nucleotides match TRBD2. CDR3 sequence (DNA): TGCGCCAGCAGCTTGGAAATAGCGGGAGGGCGAAAAGAGACCCAGTACTTC. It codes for CASSLEIAGGRKETQYF.